This TCR beta chain was retrieved from a study of T cells after posttransplantation cyclophosphamide. The protocol was immunoSEQ multiplex PCR, while the TCRdb copy is restricted to in-frame clones and leaves out a portion. Of about 7,000 clones listed, 92% are singletons. A marrow graft followed busulfan-fludarabine conditioning, with cyclophosphamide on days +3 and +4. This CDR3 is built from 13 residues. Per the germline V gene, CDR1 is MNHNS and CDR2 is SASEGT. Between the trimmed V and J ends, which lost 6 bases and 8 bases, there was a span of 16 bases. The specimen was PBMCs, collected 1404 days after allogeneic stem cell transplant with posttransplant cyclophosphamide. The rearrangement uses TRBV6-1 and TRBJ1-2; a possible D gene is TRBD1 (6 bases). The receptor was isolated from a female patient aged 45-60 years who received an allogeneic stem cell transplant from a related donor, was CMV-positive, and had no GVHD. Some T cells may be supplied by the graft donor. CDR3 loop: CASRKTGNRGYTF. Here the CDR3 DNA reads TGTGCCAGCAGAAAAACAGGGAACCGAGGCTACACCTTC.